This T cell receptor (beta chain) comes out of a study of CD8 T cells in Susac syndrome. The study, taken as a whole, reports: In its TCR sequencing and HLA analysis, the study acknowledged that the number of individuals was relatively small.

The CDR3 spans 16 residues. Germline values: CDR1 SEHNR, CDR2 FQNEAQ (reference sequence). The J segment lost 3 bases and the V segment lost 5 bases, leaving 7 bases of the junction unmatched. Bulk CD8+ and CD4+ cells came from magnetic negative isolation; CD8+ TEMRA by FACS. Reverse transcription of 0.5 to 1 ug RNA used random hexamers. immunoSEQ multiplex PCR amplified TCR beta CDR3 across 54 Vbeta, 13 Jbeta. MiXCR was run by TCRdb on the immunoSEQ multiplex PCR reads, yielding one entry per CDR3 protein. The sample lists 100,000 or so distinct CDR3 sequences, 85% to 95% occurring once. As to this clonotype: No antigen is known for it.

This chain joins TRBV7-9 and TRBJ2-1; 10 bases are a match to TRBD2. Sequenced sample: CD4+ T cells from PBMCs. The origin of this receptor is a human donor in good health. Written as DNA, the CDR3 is TGTGCCAGCAGCCCGGTTTCTAGCGGGAGCTACAATGAGCAGTTCTTC. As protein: CASSPVSSGSYNEQFF.